Below, one T cell receptor (beta chain) is given with its context. This sample stems from a study of blood T cell repertoires in COVID-19. At the level of the study: The cDNA or gDNA used as material had been derived from T cells, B-cell-depleted T cells, or PBMCs.

Germline assignment: CDR1 MNHEY and CDR2 SMNVEV (reference sequence). The CDR3 is made up of 17 amino acids. Trimming took 5 bases from V and 8 from J; bases not matched to a gene: 16. Source study methods: How many nucleated cells were present was estimated from reference gene primer amplification. Assay used: immunoSEQ multiplex PCR; TCRdb lists only in-frame clones, some missing. V, J and clone size reflect that table, while D and trimming were determined from the DNA. The sample shows about 150,000 clones, around 73% of them seen only once. Researchers sorted participants into cohorts using their self-reported clinical history.

The chain links TRBV27 to TRBJ2-1, with 9 bases lining up with TRBD2. The sequence derives from a woman between 45 and 65 years old who had recovered from COVID-19. Sequencing input: PBMCs or T cells enriched from blood (not recorded which). CDR3 coding DNA: TGTGCCAGCAGTACATACCGGCTAGCGGGGAGTATGGATGAGCAGTTCTTC. The encoded protein is CASSTYRLAGSMDEQFF.